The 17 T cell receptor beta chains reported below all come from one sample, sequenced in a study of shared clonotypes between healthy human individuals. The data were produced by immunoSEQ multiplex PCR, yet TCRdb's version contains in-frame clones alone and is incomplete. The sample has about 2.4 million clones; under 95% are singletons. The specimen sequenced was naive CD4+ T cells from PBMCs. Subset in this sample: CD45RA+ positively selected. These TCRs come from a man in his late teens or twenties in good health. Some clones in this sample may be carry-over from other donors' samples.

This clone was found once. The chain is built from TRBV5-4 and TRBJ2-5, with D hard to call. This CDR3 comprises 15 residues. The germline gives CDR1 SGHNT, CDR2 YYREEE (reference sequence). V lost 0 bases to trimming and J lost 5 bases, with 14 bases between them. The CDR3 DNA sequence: TGTGCCAGCAGCTTGGGGGTAGTCGAAAGGGAGACCCAGTACTTC. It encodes CASSLGVVERETQYF.

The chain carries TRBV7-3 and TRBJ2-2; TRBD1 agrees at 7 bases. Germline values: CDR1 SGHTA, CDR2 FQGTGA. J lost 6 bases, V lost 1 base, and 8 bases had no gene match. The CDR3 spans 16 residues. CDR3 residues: CASSLRLGGMAGELFF. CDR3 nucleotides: TGTGCCAGCAGCTTAAGATTAGGGGGCATGGCCGGGGAGCTGTTTTTT.

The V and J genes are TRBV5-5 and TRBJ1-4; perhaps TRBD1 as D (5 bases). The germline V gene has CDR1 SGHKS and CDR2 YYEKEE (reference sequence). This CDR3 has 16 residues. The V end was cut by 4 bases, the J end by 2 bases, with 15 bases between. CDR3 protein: CASSPYRSITNEKLFF. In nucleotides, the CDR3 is TGTGCCAGCAGCCCTTACAGGAGTATTACTAATGAAAAACTGTTTTTT.

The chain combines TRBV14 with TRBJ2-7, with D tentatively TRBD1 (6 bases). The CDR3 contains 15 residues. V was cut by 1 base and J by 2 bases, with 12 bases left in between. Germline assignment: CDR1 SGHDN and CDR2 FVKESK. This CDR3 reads CASSQVWTVPYEQYF. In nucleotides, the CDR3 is TGTGCCAGCAGCCAAGTGTGGACAGTGCCCTACGAGCAGTACTTC.

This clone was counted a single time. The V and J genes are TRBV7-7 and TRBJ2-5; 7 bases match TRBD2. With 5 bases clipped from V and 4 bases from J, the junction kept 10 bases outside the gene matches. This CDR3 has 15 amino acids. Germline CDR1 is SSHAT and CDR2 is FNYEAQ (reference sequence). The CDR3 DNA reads TGTGCCAGCAGCCCCCGGACTAGTTTTGGAGAGACCCAGTACTTC. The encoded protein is CASSPRTSFGETQYF.

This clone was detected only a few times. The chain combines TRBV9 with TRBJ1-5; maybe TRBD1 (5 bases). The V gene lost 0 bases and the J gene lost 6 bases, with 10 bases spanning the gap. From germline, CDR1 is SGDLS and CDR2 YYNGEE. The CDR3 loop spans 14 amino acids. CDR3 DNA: TGTGCCAGCAGCGTAGCCGGGGGGGGTCAGCCCCAGCATTTT. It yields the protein CASSVAGGGQPQHF. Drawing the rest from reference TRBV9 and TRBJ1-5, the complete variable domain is DSGVTQTPKHLITATGQRVTLRCSPRSGDLSVYWYQQSLDQGLQFLIQYYNGEERAKGNILERFSAQQFPDLHSELNLSSLELGDSALYFCASSVAGGGQPQHFGDGTRLSIL.

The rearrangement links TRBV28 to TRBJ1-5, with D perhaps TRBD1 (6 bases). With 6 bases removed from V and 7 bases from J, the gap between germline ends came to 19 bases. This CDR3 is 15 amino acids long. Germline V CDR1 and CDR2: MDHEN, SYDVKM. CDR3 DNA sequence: TGTGCCAGCAGCCGAATGCGAGGGGGTAACCAGCCCCAGCATTTT. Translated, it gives CASSRMRGGNQPQHF.

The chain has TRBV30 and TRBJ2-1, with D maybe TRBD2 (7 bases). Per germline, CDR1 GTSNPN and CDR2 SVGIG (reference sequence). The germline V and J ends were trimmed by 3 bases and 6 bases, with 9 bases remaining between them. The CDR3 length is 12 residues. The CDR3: CAWSGGLNEQFF. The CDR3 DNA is TGTGCCTGGAGCGGGGGGCTCAATGAGCAGTTCTTC.

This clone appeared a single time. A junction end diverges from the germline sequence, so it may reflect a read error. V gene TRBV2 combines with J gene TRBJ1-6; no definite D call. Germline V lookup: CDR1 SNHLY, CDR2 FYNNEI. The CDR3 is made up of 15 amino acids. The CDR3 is CASREESSYNSPLHF. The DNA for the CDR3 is TGTGCCAGCAGGGAAGAGAGCTCCTATAATTCACCCCTCCACTTT.

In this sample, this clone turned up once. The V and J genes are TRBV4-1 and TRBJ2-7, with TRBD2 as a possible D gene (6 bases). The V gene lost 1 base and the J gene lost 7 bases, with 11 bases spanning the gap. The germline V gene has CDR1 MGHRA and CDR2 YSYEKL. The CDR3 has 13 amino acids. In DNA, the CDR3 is TGCGCCAGCAGCCAAGCTGCGGGACCGGAGCAGTACTTC. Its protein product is CASSQAAGPEQYF.

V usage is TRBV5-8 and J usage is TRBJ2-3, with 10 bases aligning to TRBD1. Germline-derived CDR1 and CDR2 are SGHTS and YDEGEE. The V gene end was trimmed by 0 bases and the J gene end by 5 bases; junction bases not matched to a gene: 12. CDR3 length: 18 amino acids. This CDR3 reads CASSLVGQGSLGEDTQYF. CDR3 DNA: TGTGCCAGCAGCTTGGTGGGACAGGGGAGTTTGGGGGAAGATACGCAGTATTTT.

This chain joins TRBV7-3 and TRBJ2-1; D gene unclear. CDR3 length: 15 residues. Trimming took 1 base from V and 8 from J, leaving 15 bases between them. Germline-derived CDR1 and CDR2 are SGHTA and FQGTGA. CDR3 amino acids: CASSLMGSLNDEQFF. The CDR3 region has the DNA TGTGCCAGCAGCTTAATGGGTAGTTTAAACGATGAGCAGTTCTTC.

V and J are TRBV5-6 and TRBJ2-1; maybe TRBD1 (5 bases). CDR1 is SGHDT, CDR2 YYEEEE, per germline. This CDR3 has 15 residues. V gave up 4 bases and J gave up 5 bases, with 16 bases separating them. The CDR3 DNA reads TGTGCCAGCAGCGGTTCCAGGGCCTGGGACAATGAGCAGTTCTTC. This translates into CASSGSRAWDNEQFF. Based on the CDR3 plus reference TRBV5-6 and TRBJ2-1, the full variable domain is DAGVTQSPTHLIKTRGQQVTLRCSPKSGHDTVSWYQQALGQGPQFIFQYYEEEERQRGNFPDRFSGHQFPNYSSELNVNALLLGDSALYLCASSGSRAWDNEQFFGPGTRLTVL.

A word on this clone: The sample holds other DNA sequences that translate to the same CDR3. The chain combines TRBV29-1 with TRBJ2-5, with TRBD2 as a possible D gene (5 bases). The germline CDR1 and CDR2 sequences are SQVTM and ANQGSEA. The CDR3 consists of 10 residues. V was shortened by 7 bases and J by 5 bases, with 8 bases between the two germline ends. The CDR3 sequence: CSAGVETQYF. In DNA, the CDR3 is TGCAGCGCCGGGGTGGAGACCCAGTACTTC. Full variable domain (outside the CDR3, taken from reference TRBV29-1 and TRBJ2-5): SAVISQKPSRDICQRGTSLTIQCQVDSQVTMMFWYRQQPGQSLTLIATANQGSEATYESGFVIDKFPISRPNLTFSTLTVSNMSPEDSSIYLCSAGVETQYFGPGTRLLVL.

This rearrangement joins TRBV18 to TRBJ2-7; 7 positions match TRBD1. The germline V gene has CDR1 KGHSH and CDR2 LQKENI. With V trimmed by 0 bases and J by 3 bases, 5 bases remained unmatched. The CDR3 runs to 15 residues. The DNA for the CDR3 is TGTGCCAGCTCACCACCGACGGGACAGTTCTACGAGCAGTACTTC. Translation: CASSPPTGQFYEQYF.

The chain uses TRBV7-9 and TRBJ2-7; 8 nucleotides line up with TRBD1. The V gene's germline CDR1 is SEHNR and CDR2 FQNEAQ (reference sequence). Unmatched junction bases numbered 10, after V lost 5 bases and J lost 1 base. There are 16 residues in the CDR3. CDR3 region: CASSTIRTGPSYEQYF. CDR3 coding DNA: TGTGCCAGCAGCACTATCCGGACAGGGCCATCCTACGAGCAGTACTTC.

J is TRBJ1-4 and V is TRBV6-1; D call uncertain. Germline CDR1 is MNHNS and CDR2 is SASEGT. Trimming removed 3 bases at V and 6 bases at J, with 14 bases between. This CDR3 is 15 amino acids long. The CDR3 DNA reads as TGTGCCAGCAGTGAGCCTGGCGGCTCGTATGAAAAACTGTTTTTT. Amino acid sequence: CASSEPGGSYEKLFF.